The entry below describes one T cell receptor beta chain. TCRdb's copy holds only in-frame clones and misses some; the assay was immunoSEQ multiplex PCR. This sample has 150,000 to 200,000 clones, with about 88% found just once. The data were taken from a study of blood T cell repertoires in COVID-19. Study at large: Sample material is recorded as cDNA or gDNA derived from T cells, B-cell-depleted T cells, or PBMCs.

Trimming removed 1 base from V and 14 bases from J; junction bases left unmatched: 24. Germline V lookup: CDR1 LGHNT, CDR2 FRNRAP. CDR3 length: 20 amino acids. This sequence joins TRBV12-5 and TRBJ1-6; 9 positions agree with TRBD1. This TCR was recovered from a young man with acute or convalescent COVID-19. Sequenced input: peripheral blood. The CDR3 region has the DNA TGTGCTAGTGGTTTGGCCCAGCCGCAGGAGGACAGGGGACCCGATTCGACCCTCCACTTT. This codes for CASGLAQPQEDRGPDSTLHF.